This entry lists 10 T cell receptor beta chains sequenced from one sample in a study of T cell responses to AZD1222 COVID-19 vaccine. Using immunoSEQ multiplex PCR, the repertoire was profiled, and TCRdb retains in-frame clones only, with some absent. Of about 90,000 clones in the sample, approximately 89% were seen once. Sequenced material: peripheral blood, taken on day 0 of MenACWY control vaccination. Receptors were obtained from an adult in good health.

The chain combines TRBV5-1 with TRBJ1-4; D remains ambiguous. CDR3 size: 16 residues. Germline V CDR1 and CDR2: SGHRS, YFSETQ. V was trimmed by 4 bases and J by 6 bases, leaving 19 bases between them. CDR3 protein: CASSLSPGRVDEKLFF. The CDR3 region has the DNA TGCGCCAGCAGCCTTTCACCCGGAAGGGTTGATGAAAAACTGTTTTTT.

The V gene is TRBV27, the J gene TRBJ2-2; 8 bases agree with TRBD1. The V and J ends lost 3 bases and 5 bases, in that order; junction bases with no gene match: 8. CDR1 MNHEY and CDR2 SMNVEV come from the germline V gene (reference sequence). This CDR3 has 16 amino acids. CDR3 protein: CASSFPDRGGTGELFF. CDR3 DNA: TGTGCCAGCAGTTTTCCCGACAGGGGAGGAACCGGGGAGCTGTTTTTT.

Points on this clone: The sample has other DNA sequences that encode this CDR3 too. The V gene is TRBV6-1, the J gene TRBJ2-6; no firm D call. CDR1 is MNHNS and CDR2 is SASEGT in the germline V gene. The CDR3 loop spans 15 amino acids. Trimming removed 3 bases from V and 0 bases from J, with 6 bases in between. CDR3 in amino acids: CASSERRSGANVLTF. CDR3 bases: TGTGCCAGCAGTGAGAGGCGCTCTGGGGCCAACGTCCTGACTTTC.

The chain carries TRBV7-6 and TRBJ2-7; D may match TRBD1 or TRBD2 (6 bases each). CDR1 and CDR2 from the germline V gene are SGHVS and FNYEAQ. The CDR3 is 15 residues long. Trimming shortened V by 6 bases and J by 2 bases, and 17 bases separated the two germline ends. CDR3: CASSGGAGRAYEQYF. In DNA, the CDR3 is TGTGCCAGCAGTGGGGGCGCGGGGAGAGCCTACGAGCAGTACTTC.

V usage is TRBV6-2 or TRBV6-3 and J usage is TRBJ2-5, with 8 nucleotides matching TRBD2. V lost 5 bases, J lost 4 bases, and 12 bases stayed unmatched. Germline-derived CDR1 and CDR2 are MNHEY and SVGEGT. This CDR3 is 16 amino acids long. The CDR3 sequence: CASSRTSSGYIETQYF. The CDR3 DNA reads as TGTGCCAGCAGTCGGACTAGCTCGGGGTATATAGAGACCCAGTACTTC.

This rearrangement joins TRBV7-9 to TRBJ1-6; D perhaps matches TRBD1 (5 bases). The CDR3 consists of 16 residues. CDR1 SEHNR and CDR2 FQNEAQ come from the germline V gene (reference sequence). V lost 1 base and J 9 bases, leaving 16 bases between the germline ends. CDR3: CASSLGSGASSSPLHF. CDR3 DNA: TGTGCCAGCAGCTTAGGGAGCGGGGCTTCAAGTTCACCCCTCCACTTT. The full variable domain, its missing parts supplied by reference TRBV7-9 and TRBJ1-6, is DTGVSQNPRHKITKRGQNVTFRCDPISEHNRLYWYRQTLGQGPEFLTYFQNEAQLEKSRLLSDRFSAERPKGSFSTLEIQRTEQGDSAMYLCASSLGSGASSSPLHFGNGTRLTVT.

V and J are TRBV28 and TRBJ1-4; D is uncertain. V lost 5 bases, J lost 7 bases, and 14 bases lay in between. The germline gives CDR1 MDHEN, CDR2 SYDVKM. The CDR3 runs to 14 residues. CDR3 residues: CASSPPDLGEKLFF. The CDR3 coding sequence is TGTGCCAGCAGTCCCCCAGATCTGGGTGAAAAACTGTTTTTT.

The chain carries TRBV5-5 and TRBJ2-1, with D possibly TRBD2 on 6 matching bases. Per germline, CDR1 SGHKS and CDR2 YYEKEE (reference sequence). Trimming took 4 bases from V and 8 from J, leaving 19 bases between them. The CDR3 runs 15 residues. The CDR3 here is CASSSHDWRVDEQFF. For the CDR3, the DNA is TGTGCCAGCAGCAGCCACGATTGGAGGGTCGATGAGCAGTTCTTC.

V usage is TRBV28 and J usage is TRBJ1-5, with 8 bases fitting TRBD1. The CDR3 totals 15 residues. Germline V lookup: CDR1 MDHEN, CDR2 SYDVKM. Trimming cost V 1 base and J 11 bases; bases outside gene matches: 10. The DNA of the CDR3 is TGTGCCAGCAGTTTATATGGGGGCAGGGGGCGAGCCCAGCATTTT. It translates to CASSLYGGRGRAQHF.

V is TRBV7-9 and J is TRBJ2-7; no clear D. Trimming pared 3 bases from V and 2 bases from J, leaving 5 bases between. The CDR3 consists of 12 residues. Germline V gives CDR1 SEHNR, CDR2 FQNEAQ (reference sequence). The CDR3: CASSFMTYEQYF. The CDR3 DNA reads TGTGCCAGCAGCTTTATGACCTACGAGCAGTACTTC.